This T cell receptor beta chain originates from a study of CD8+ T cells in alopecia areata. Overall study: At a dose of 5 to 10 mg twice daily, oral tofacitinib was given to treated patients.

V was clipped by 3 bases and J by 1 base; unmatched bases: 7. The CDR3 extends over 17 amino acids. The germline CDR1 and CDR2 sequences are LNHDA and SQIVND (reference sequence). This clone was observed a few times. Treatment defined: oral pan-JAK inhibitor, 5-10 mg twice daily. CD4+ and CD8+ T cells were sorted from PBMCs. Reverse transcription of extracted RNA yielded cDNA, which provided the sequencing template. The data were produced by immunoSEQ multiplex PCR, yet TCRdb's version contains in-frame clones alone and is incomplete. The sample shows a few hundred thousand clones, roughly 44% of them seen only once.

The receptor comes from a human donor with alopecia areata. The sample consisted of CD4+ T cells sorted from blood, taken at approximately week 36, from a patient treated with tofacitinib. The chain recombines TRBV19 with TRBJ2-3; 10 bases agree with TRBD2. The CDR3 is CASSIAVAGGGTDTQYF. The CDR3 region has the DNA TGTGCCAGTAGTATCGCGGTAGCGGGAGGAGGCACAGATACGCAGTATTTT.